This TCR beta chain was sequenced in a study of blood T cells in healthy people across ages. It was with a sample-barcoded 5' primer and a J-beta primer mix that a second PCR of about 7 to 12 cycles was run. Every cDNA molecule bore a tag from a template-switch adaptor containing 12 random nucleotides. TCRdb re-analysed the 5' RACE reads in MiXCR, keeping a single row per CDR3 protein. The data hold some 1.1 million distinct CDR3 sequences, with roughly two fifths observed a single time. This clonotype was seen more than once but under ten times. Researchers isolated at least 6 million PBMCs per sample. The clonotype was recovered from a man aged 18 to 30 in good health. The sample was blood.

CDR3 sequence: CSAIHGDRGTDTQYF. CDR3 nucleotide sequence: TGCAGTGCTATTCACGGGGACAGGGGCACAGATACGCAGTATTTT. The chain carries TRBV20-1 and TRBJ2-3; 9 bases are shared with TRBD1. The germline gives CDR1 DFQATT, CDR2 SNEGSKA (reference sequence). V shed 4 bases and J 1 base; nucleotides not matched to a gene: 6. This CDR3 is built from 15 residues.